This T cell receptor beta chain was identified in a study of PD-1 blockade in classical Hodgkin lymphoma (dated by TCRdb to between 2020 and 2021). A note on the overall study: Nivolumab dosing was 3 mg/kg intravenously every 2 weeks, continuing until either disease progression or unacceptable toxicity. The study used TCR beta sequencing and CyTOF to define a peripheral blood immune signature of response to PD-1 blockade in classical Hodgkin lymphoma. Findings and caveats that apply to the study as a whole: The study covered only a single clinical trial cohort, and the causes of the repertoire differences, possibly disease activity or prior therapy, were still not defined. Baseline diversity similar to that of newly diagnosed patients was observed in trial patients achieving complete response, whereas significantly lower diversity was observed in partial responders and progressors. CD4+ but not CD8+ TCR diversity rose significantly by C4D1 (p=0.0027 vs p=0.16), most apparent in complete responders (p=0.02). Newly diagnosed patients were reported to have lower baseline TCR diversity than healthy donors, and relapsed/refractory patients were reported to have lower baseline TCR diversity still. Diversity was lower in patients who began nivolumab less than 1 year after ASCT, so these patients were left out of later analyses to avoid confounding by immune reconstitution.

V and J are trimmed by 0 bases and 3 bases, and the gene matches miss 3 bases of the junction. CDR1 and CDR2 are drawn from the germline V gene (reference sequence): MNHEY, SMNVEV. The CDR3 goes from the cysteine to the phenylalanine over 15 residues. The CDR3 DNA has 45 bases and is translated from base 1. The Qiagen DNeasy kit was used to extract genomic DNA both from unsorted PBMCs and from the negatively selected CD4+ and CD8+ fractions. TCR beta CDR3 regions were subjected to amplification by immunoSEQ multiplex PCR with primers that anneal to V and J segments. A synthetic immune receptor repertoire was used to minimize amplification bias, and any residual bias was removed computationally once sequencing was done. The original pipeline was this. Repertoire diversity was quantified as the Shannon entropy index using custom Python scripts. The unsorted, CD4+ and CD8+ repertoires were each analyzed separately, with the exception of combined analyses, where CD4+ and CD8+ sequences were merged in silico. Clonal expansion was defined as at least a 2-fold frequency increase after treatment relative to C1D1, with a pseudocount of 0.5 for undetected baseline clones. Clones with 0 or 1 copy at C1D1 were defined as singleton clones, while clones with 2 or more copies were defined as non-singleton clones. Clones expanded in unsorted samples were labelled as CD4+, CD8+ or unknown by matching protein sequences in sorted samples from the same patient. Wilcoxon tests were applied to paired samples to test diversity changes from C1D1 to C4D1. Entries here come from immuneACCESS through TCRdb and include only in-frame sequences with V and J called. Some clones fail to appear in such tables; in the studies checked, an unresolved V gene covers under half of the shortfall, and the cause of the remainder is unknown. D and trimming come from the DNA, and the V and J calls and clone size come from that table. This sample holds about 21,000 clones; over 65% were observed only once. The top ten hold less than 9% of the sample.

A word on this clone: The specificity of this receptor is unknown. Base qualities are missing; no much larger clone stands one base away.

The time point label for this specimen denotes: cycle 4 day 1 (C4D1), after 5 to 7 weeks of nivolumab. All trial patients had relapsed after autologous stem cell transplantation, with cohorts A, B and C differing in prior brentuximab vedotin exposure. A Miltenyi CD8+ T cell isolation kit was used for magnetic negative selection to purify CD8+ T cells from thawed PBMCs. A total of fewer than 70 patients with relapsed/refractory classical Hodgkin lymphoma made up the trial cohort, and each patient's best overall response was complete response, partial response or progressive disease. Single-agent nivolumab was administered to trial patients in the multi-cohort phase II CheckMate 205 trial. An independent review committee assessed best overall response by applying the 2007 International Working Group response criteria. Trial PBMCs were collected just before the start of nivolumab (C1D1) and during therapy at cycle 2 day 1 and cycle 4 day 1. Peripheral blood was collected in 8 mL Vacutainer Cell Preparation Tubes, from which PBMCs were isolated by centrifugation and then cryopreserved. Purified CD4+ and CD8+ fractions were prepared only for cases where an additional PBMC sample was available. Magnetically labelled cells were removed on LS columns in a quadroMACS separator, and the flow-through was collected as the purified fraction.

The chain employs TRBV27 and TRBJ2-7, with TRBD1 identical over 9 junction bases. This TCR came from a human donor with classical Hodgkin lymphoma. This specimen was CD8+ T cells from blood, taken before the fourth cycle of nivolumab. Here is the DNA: TGTGCCAGCAGTTTATCGGGACAGGGAATCTACGAGCAGTACTTC. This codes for CASSLSGQGIYEQYF.